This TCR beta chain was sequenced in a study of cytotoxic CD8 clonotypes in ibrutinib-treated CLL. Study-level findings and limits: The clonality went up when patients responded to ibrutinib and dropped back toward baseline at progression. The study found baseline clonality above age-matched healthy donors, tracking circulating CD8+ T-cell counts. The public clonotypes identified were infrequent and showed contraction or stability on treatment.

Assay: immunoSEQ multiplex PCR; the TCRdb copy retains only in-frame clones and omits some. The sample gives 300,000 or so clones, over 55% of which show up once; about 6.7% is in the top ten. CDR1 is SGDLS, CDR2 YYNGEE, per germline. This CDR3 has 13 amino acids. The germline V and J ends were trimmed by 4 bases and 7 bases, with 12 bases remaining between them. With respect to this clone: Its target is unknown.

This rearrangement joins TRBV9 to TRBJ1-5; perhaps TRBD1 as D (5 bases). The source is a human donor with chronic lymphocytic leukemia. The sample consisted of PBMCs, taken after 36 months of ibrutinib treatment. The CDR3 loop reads CASSMGDGQPQHF. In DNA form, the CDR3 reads TGTGCCAGCAGCATGGGGGACGGGCAGCCCCAGCATTTT.